Listed below are T cell receptor beta chains from one sample, sequenced in a study of blood T cell repertoires in COVID-19. Profiling relied on immunoSEQ multiplex PCR, and the TCRdb table lists in-frame clones only, not all of them. The table lists about 150,000 clones, 83% of them singletons. The specimen sequenced was peripheral blood. All receptors come from a woman in her fifties or sixties with COVID-19, enrolled during active disease. CDR3s include the opening cysteine and the closing phenylalanine or tryptophan. Fields, in order: CDR3 protein, CDR3 DNA, J gene, V gene, D gene. The D gene is left open where the match is weak.

cdr3_aa: CASSPDAGVRDTQYF
cdr3_nt: TGCGCCAGCAGCCCTGACGCGGGAGTGAGAGATACGCAGTATTTT
j_call: TRBJ2-3
v_call: TRBV5-1
d_call: TRBD2

cdr3_aa: CATSRTSGHSGELFF
cdr3_nt: TGTGCCACCAGCAGGACTAGCGGGCACAGCGGGGAGCTGTTTTTT
j_call: TRBJ2-2
v_call: TRBV15
d_call: TRBD2

cdr3_aa: CAIKRLAGDGGELFF
cdr3_nt: TGTGCCATCAAGAGGCTAGCGGGCGATGGGGGGGAGCTGTTTTTT
j_call: TRBJ2-2
v_call: TRBV10-3
d_call: TRBD2

cdr3_aa: CASQGRGSGNTIYF
cdr3_nt: TGTGCCAGCCAGGGAAGAGGCTCTGGAAACACCATATATTTT
j_call: TRBJ1-3
v_call: TRBV19
d_call: .

cdr3_aa: CASSLNHGNTEAFF
cdr3_nt: TGTGCCAGCAGCTTAAATCACGGTAACACTGAAGCTTTCTTT
j_call: TRBJ1-1
v_call: TRBV11-2
d_call: .

cdr3_aa: CASSSGREGETQYF
cdr3_nt: TGTGCCAGTAGTAGCGGGAGAGAGGGAGAGACCCAGTACTTC
j_call: TRBJ2-5
v_call: TRBV19
d_call: TRBD2

cdr3_aa: CASSSPPTHLAGGYNEQFF
cdr3_nt: TGTGCCAGCAGTTCCCCCCCGACTCATCTAGCGGGAGGTTACAATGAGCAGTTCTTC
j_call: TRBJ2-1
v_call: TRBV27
d_call: TRBD2

cdr3_aa: CASSPRLETYNEQFF
cdr3_nt: TGTGCCAGCAGTCCCCGACTAGAAACCTACAATGAGCAGTTCTTC
j_call: TRBJ2-1
v_call: TRBV6-5
d_call: .

cdr3_aa: CASSRDSPNQPQHF
cdr3_nt: TGTGCCAGCAGTCGGGACAGCCCAAATCAGCCCCAGCATTTT
j_call: TRBJ1-5
v_call: TRBV7-2
d_call: TRBD1

cdr3_aa: CASSRFPFPDSYEQYF
cdr3_nt: TGTGCCAGCAGCCGGTTCCCCTTCCCTGACAGTTACGAGCAGTACTTC
j_call: TRBJ2-7
v_call: TRBV27
d_call: .

cdr3_aa: CASSIGERTTSNQPQHF
cdr3_nt: TGTGCCAGTAGTATAGGAGAGCGAACGACTAGCAATCAGCCCCAGCATTTT
j_call: TRBJ1-5
v_call: TRBV19
d_call: .

cdr3_aa: CATSLLAGGDSEQFF
cdr3_nt: TGTGCCACCAGTCTACTAGCGGGGGGTGACAGTGAGCAGTTCTTC
j_call: TRBJ2-1
v_call: TRBV24-1
d_call: TRBD2

cdr3_aa: CASSPDRARVGSGNTIYF
cdr3_nt: TGTGCCAGCTCACCAGACAGGGCCCGAGTTGGCTCTGGAAACACCATATATTTT
j_call: TRBJ1-3
v_call: TRBV18
d_call: TRBD1